This T cell receptor beta chain was captured by sequencing in a study of identical twins. Between the trimmed V and J ends, which lost 3 bases and 2 bases, there was a span of 15 bases. The CDR3 loop spans 15 amino acids. Germline V gives CDR1 SGDLS, CDR2 YYNGEE. TCRdb independently ran MiXCR on the 5' RACE reads; one entry per CDR3 protein. This table holds over 600,000 distinct CDR3 sequences, roughly 20% found once. This sample was also put to use in a study of T cells expressing NK-cell markers.

The specimen was PBMCs. The rearrangement uses TRBV9 and TRBJ2-7; D tentatively fits TRBD1 or TRBD2 (6 bases each). This receptor was identified in a young woman in good health. CDR3: CASSGQPGAAYEQYF. CDR3 in DNA: TGTGCCAGCAGCGGGCAACCGGGGGCAGCCTACGAGCAGTACTTC.